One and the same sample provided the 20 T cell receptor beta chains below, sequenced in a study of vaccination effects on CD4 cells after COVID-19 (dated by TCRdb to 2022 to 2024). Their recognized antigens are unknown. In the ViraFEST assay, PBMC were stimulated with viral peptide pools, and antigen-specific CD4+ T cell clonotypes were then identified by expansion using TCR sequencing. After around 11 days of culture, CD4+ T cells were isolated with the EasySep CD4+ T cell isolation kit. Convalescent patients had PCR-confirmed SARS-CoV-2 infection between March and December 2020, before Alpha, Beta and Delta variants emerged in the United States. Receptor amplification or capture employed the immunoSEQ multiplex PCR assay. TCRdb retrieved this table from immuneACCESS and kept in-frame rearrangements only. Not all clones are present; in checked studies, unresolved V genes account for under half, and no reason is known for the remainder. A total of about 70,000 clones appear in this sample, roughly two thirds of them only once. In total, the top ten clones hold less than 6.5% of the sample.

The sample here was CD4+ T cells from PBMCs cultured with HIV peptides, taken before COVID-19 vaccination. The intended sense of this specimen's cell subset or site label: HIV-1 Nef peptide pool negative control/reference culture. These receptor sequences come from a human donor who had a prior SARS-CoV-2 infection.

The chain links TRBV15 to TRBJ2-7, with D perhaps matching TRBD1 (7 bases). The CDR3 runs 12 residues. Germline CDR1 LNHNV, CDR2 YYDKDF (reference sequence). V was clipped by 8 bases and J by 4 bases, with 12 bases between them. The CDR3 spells CATAEGAYEQYF. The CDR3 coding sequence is TGTGCCACCGCGGAGGGGGCATACGAGCAGTACTTC.

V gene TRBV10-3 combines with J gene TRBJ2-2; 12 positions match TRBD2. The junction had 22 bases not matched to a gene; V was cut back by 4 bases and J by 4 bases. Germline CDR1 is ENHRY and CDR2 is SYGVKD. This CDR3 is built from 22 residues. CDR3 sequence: CAISGVATPGLAGSSSTGELFF. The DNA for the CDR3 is TGTGCCATCAGTGGAGTGGCTACTCCCGGACTAGCGGGATCCTCTAGCACCGGGGAGCTGTTTTTT.

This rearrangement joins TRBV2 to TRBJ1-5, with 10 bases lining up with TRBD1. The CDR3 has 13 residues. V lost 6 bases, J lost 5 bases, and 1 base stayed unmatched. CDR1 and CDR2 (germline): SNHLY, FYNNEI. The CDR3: CASRGTGDQPQHF. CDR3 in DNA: TGTGCCAGCAGAGGGACAGGGGATCAGCCCCAGCATTTT.

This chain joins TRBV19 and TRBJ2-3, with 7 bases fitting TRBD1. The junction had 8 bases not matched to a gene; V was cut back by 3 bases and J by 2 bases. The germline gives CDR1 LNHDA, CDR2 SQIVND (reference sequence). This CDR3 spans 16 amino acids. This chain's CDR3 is CASSIGPGTVTDTQYF. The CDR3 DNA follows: TGTGCCAGTAGTATCGGGCCTGGGACAGTCACAGATACGCAGTATTTT.

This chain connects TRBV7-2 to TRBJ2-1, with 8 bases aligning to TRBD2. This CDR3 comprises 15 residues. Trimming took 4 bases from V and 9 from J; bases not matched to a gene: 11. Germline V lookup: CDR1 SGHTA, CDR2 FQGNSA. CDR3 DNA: TGTGCCAGCAGCTCAGTCTTAGATAGCGGGGCTGAGCAGTTCTTC. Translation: CASSSVLDSGAEQFF.

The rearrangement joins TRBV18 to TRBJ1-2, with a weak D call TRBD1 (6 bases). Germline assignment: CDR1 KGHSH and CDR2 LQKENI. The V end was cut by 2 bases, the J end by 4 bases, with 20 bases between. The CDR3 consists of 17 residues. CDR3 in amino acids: CASSPNSLQGRGYGYTF. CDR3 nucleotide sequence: TGTGCCAGCTCACCAAATTCACTACAGGGACGGGGCTATGGCTACACCTTC.

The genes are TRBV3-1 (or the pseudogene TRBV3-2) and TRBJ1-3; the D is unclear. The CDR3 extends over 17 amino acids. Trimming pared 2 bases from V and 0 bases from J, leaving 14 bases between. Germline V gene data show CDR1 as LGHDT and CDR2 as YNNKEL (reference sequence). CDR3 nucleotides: TGTGCCAGCAGCCAATCGGGTACAGCGCTCTCTGGAAACACCATATATTTT. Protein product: CASSQSGTALSGNTIYF.

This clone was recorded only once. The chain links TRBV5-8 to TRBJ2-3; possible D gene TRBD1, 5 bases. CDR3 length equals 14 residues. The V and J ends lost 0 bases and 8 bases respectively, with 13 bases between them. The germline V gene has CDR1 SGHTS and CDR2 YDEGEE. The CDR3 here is CASSLGGQAGTQYF. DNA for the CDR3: TGTGCCAGCAGCTTGGGGGGCCAAGCAGGTACGCAGTATTTT.

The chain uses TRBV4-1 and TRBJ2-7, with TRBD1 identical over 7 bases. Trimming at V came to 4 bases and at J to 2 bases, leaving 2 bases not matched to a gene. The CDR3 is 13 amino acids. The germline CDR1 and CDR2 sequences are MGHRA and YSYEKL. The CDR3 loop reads CASSPGQTYEQYF. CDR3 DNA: TGCGCCAGCAGCCCGGGACAGACCTACGAGCAGTACTTC.

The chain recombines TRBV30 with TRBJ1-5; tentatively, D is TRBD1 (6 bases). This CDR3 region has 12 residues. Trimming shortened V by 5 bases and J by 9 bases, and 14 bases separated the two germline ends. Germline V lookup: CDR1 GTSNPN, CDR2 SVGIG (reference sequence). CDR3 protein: CAWAGAPGPQHF. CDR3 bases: TGTGCCTGGGCGGGGGCGCCGGGGCCCCAGCATTTT. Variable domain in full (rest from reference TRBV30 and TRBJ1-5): SQTIHQWPATLVQPVGSPLSLECTVEGTSNPNLYWYRQAAGRGLQLLFYSVGIGQISSEVPQNLSASRPQDRQFILSSKKLLLSDSGFYLCAWAGAPGPQHFGDGTRLSIL.

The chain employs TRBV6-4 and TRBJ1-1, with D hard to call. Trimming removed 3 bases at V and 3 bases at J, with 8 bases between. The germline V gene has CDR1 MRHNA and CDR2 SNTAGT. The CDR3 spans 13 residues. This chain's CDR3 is CASSEEVYTEAFF. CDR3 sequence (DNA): TGTGCCAGCAGTGAGGAGGTATACACTGAAGCTTTCTTT.

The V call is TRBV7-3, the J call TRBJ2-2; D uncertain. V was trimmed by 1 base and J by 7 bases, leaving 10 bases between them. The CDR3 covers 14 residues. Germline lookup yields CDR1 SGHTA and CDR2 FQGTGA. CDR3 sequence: CASSLNSAFGELFF. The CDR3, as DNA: TGTGCCAGCAGCTTAAACTCAGCGTTCGGGGAGCTGTTTTTT.

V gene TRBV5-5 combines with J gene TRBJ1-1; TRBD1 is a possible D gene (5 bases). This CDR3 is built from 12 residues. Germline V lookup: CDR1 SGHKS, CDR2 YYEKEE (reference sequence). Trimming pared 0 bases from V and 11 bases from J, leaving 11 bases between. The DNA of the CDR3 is TGTGCCAGCAGCTTGGAGGGGTTAACGGCTTTCTTT. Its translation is CASSLEGLTAFF. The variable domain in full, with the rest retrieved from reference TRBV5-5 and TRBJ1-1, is DAGVTQSPTHLIKTRGQQVTLRCSPISGHKSVSWYQQVLGQGPQFIFQYYEKEERGRGNFPDRFSARQFPNYSSELNVNALLLGDSALYLCASSLEGLTAFFGQGTRLTVV.

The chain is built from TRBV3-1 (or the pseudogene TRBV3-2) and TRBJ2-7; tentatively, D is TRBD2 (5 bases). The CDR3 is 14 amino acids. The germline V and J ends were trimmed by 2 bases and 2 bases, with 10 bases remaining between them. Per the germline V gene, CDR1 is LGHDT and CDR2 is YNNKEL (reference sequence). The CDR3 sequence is CASSQRLGAYEQYF. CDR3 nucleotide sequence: TGTGCCAGCAGCCAAAGGCTCGGGGCCTACGAGCAGTACTTC.

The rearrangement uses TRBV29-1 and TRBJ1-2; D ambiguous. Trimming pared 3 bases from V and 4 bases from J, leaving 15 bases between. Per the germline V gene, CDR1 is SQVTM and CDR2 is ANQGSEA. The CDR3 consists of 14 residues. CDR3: CSVDGIGRGYGYTF. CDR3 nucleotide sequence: TGCAGCGTTGACGGGATAGGACGCGGCTATGGCTACACCTTC.

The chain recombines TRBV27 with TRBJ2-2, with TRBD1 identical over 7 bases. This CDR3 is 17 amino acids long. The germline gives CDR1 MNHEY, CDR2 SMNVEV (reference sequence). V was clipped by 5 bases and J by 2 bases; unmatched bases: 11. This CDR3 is CASSLDRAYPNTGELFF. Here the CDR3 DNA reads TGTGCCAGCAGTCTCGACAGGGCTTATCCTAACACCGGGGAGCTGTTTTTT.

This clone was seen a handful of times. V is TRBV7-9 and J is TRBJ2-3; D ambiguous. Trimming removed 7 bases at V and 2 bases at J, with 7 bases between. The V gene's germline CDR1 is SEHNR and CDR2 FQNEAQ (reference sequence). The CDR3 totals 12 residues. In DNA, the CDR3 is TGTGCCAGCAACCCTACCACAGATACGCAGTATTTT. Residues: CASNPTTDTQYF.

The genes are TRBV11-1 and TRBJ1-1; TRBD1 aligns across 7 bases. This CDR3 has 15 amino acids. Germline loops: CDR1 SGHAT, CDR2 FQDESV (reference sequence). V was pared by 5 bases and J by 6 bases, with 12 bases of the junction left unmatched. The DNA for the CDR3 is TGTGCCAGCAGCCCGCTGGGAGGGGGCAAGTCTGAAGCTTTCTTT. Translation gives CASSPLGGGKSEAFF. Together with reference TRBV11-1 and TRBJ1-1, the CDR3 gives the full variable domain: EAEVAQSPRYKITEKSQAVAFWCDPISGHATLYWYRQILGQGPELLVQFQDESVVDDSQLPKDRFSAERLKGVDSTLKIQPAELGDSAMYLCASSPLGGGKSEAFFGQGTRLTVV.

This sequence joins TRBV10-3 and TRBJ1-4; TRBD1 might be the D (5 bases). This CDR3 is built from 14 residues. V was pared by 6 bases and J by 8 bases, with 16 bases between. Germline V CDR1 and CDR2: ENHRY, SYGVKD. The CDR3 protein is CAISEVGGEEKLFF. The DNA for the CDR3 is TGTGCCATCAGCGAGGTGGGGGGAGAAGAAAAACTGTTTTTT.

Written as DNA, the CDR3 is TGTGCCAGCAGCGTGCGGGGGGACGGGGCAGATACGCAGTATTTT. Translating gives CASSVRGDGADTQYF. The chain carries TRBV9 and TRBJ2-3; TRBD2 matches 8 bases. The CDR3 totals 15 residues. V dropped 2 bases and J dropped 4; count of bases not matched to a gene: 6. The germline V gene has CDR1 SGDLS and CDR2 YYNGEE.